The 18 T cell receptor beta chains reported below all come from one sample, sequenced in a study of T cells in Graves' hyperthyroidism and ophthalmopathy. Template material for amplifying TCR beta CDR3 regions consisted of RNA transcripts. The primer set for the first-round RT-PCR of the TCR CDR3 was HTBI. Via MiXCR, TCRdb re-called the multiplex PCR reads, giving one row per CDR3 protein. Counted here are hundreds of thousands of distinct CDR3 sequences, approximately 40% occurring once; the ten biggest clones make up roughly 31%. Sequencing used blood. The receptors stem from a woman aged 40 to 55 with Graves' hyperthyroidism.

This clonotype was counted many times. The rearrangement joins TRBV10-1 to TRBJ2-2; possible D gene TRBD1, 5 bases. From germline, CDR1 is WNHNN and CDR2 SYGVQD (reference sequence). The germline V and J ends were trimmed by 3 bases and 8 bases, with 7 bases remaining between them. The CDR3 sequence is 12 residues long. The CDR3 coding sequence is TGCGCCAGCAGTGATGGGGCAGGGGAGCTGTTTTTT. It yields the protein CASSDGAGELFF.

This clonotype was recorded many times. V is TRBV15 and J is TRBJ2-7; 8 bases align to TRBD2. The length of the CDR3 is 15 residues. The junction had 8 bases not matched to a gene; V was cut back by 1 base and J by 6 bases. The germline V gene encodes CDR1 LNHNV and CDR2 YYDKDF (reference sequence). CDR3 DNA: TGTGCCACCAGCAGAGCGGGAGGGCTCGGGGGCGAGCAGTACTTC. It codes for CATSRAGGLGGEQYF. Drawing the rest from reference TRBV15 and TRBJ2-7, the complete variable domain is DAMVIQNPRYQVTQFGKPVTLSCSQTLNHNVMYWYQQKSSQAPKLLFHYYDKDFNNEADTPDNFQSRRPNTSFCFLDIRSPGLGDTAMYLCATSRAGGLGGEQYFGPGTRLTVT.

This clonotype was seen more than once but under ten times. This sequence joins TRBV5-1 and TRBJ1-2; no reliable D call. This CDR3 contains 14 residues. V gave up 4 bases and J gave up 0 bases, with 10 bases separating them. Germline CDR1 is SGHRS and CDR2 is YFSETQ. The CDR3 loop is CASSPPLANYGYTF. CDR3 coding DNA: TGCGCCAGCAGCCCCCCCCTAGCTAACTATGGCTACACCTTC.

Only a few counts were recorded for this clonotype. V and J are TRBV5-1 and TRBJ2-7; TRBD1 aligns across 10 bases. V lost 7 bases, J lost 4 bases, and 8 bases stayed unmatched. There are 14 residues in the CDR3. The V gene's germline CDR1 is SGHRS and CDR2 YFSETQ. The DNA of the CDR3 is TGCGCCAGCTGCCCCGGGACAGGGGATTACGAGCAGTACTTC. Its translation is CASCPGTGDYEQYF.

The V call is TRBV24-1, the J call TRBJ2-3, with D unclear. Germline-derived CDR1 and CDR2 are KGHDR and SFDVKD. The CDR3 spans 12 residues. Trimming shortened V by 6 bases and J by 4 bases, and 7 bases separated the two germline ends. The CDR3 spells CATSTTADTQYF. The CDR3 nucleotides are TGTGCCACCAGTACGACGGCAGATACGCAGTATTTT.

This clonotype showed up just a few times. The chain recombines TRBV20-1 with TRBJ2-3; 9 bases are a match to TRBD2. This CDR3 region has 12 residues. CDR1 and CDR2 (germline): DFQATT, SNEGSKA (reference sequence). Trimming removed 3 bases from V and 6 bases from J; junction bases left unmatched: 1. This chain's CDR3 is CSARGTSDTQYF. CDR3 sequence (DNA): TGCAGTGCTAGGGGGACTAGCGATACGCAGTATTTT.

The sample holds a few counts of this clonotype. The chain links TRBV5-6 to TRBJ1-2; a weak D match, TRBD1 (6 bases). Germline CDR1 SGHDT, CDR2 YYEEEE. V was pared by 4 bases and J by 3 bases, with 22 bases between. The CDR3 runs 17 residues. The CDR3 DNA reads as TGTGCCAGCAGCCCGACCGGGATGTGGGACACCGACTATGGCTACACCTTC. Translated: CASSPTGMWDTDYGYTF.

This clonotype was observed at least ten times. The rearrangement joins TRBV13 to TRBJ2-7; TRBD2 matches 9 bases. This CDR3 region has 13 residues. V dropped 7 bases and J dropped 5; count of bases not matched to a gene: 6. Germline values: CDR1 PRHDT, CDR2 FYEKMQ (reference sequence). CDR3 DNA: TGTGCCAGCACTAAAGCGGGGGGCAACGAGCAGTACTTC. It translates to CASTKAGGNEQYF.

V usage is TRBV28 and J usage is TRBJ1-4; TRBD1 is a possible D gene (6 bases). Trimming took off 5 bases at V and 8 bases at J, with 15 bases between the two ends. The CDR3 is 14 residues long. CDR1 and CDR2 from the germline V gene are MDHEN and SYDVKM. CDR3 nucleotides: TGTGCCAGCAGTAAGGACAGTTTTGGCGAAAAACTGTTTTTT. This sequence encodes CASSKDSFGEKLFF.

This clonotype was seen repeatedly, ten times or more. The rearrangement links TRBV3-1 to TRBJ1-5, with 10 bases identical to TRBD1. V lost 4 bases, J lost 7 bases, and 4 bases stayed unmatched. The germline V gene has CDR1 LGHDT and CDR2 YNNKEL (reference sequence). CDR3 length equals 14 residues. CDR3 DNA sequence: TGTGCCAGCAGCCTCAAGACAGGGGGCCAGCCCCAGCATTTT. Encoded protein: CASSLKTGGQPQHF. Full variable domain (rest looked up from reference TRBV3-1 and TRBJ1-5): DTAVSQTPKYLVTQMGNDKSIKCEQNLGHDTMYWYKQDSKKFLKIMFSYNNKELIINETVPNRFSPKSPDKAHLNLHINSLELGDSAVYFCASSLKTGGQPQHFGDGTRLSIL.

The chain links TRBV4-3 to TRBJ1-4; D gene uncertain. The germline gives CDR1 LGHNA, CDR2 YSLEER. The CDR3 spans 17 residues. The V end was cut by 4 bases, the J end by 0 bases, with 15 bases between. CDR3 amino acids: CASSPSARPATNEKLFF. CDR3 bases: TGCGCCAGCAGCCCCTCGGCCAGGCCTGCAACTAATGAAAAACTGTTTTTT.

This clonotype was observed at least ten times. The rearrangement links TRBV7-2 to TRBJ1-2, with D tentatively TRBD1 (5 bases). The V end was cut by 6 bases, the J end by 2 bases, with 13 bases between. The CDR3 runs to 14 residues. Germline loops: CDR1 SGHTA, CDR2 FQGNSA. The DNA for the CDR3 is TGTGCCAGCAGTCCTGGGACTCTAAACTATGGCTACACCTTC. Residues: CASSPGTLNYGYTF.

This clonotype was observed many times. The chain combines TRBV5-5 with TRBJ1-6; tentative D call: TRBD1 (6 bases). The V gene lost 4 bases and the J gene lost 13 bases, with 18 bases spanning the gap. CDR1 and CDR2 (germline): SGHKS, YYEKEE (reference sequence). There are 14 residues in the CDR3. As DNA, the CDR3 is TGTGCCAGCAGCCTAGACAGGATATTTTCGCCCCTCCACTTT. It yields the protein CASSLDRIFSPLHF.

This clonotype has more than one count but fewer than ten. The rearrangement joins TRBV4-3 to TRBJ1-1; 9 bases fit TRBD1. Germline-derived CDR1 and CDR2 are LGHNA and YSLEER. The V segment lost 3 bases and the J segment 5 bases; nucleotides outside the gene matches: 7. CDR3 size: 15 residues. The CDR3 loop reads CASSHGQGQGTEAFF. The CDR3 DNA reads TGCGCCAGCAGCCACGGACAGGGGCAGGGGACTGAAGCTTTCTTT.

This clonotype has at least ten counts. This chain joins TRBV7-9 and TRBJ1-1, with D hard to call. The V end lost 4 bases, the J end lost 8 bases, and 17 bases lay between the germline ends. The CDR3 has 14 amino acids. The germline gives CDR1 SEHNR, CDR2 FQNEAQ (reference sequence). The CDR3 loop is CASSSLGEGIEAFF. In nucleotides, the CDR3 is TGTGCCAGCAGCTCGCTCGGGGAGGGTATAGAAGCTTTCTTT.

This clonotype was seen a few times. CDR3 DNA: TGTGCCAGCAGTGACAGCGACAGGGAGGGGTATAGCAATCAGCCCCAGCATTTT. It specifies CASSDSDREGYSNQPQHF. V is TRBV25-1 and J is TRBJ1-5; 7 bases agree with TRBD1. Germline CDR1 and CDR2: MGHDK and SYGVNS. The CDR3 contains 18 residues. Trimming cost V 3 bases and J 0 bases; bases outside gene matches: 11. The variable domain in full, with the rest retrieved from reference TRBV25-1 and TRBJ1-5, is EADIYQTPRYLVIGTGKKITLECSQTMGHDKMYWYQQDPGMELHLIHYSYGVNSTEKGDLSSESTVSRIRTEHFPLTLESARPSHTSQYLCASSDSDREGYSNQPQHFGDGTRLSIL.

This clonotype was seen many times. V is TRBV7-8 and J is TRBJ2-5; 7 bases match TRBD2. The CDR3 runs to 14 residues. J gave up 3 bases and V 5 bases, and 6 bases lay outside the gene matches. Germline CDR1 is SGHVS and CDR2 is FQNEAQ. This CDR3 reads CASSEAGWEETQYF. CDR3 DNA: TGTGCCAGCAGCGAAGCGGGGTGGGAAGAGACCCAGTACTTC.

There are many counts of this clonotype. The chain joins TRBV9 to TRBJ1-5; tentatively, D is TRBD1 (5 bases). Per the germline V gene, CDR1 is SGDLS and CDR2 is YYNGEE. The CDR3 runs 16 residues. V was shortened by 0 bases and J by 2 bases, with 12 bases between the two germline ends. The DNA for the CDR3 is TGTGCCAGCAGCGTAGGGGGGTTAGAGGGCAATCAGCCCCAGCATTTT. Its protein product is CASSVGGLEGNQPQHF.